This T cell receptor (beta chain) originates from a study of pediatric ulcerative colitis. The V and J ends lost 4 bases and 2 bases respectively, with 6 bases between them. Germline CDR1 SNHLY, CDR2 FYNNEI. The CDR3 is 13 amino acids. Profiled with immunoSEQ multiplex PCR; TCRdb holds only in-frame clones, not every one. Among approximately 40,000 clones listed, around 73% were seen once. This clone has a handful of counts. Rectal tissue came from one to two pinch biopsies taken at colonoscopy. The chain carries TRBV2 and TRBJ2-1; D unresolved. The clonotype originates from a boy younger than 18 with moderate ulcerative colitis. The sequencing input was gut tissue. Written as DNA, the CDR3 is TGTGCCAGCAGTGTTGCCACCTACAATGAGCAGTTCTTC. Residues: CASSVATYNEQFF.